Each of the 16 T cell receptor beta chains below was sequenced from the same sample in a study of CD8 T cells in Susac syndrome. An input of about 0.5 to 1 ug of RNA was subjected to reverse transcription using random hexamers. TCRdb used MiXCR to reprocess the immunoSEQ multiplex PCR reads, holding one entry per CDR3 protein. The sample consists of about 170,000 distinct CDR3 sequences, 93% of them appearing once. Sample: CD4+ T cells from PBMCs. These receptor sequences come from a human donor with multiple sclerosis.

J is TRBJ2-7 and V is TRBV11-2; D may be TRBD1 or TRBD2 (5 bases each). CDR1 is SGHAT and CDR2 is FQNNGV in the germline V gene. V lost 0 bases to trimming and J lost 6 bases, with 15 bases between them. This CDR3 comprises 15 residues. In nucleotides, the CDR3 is TGTGCCAGCAGCTTAGATCCCGCAGGGACCAGCGAGCAGTACTTC. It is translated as CASSLDPAGTSEQYF.

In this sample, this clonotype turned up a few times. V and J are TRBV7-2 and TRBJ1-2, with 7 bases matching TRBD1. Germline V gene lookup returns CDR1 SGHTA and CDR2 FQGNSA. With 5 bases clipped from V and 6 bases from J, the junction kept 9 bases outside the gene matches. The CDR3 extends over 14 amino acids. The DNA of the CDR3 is TGTGCCAGCAGCCCTAGACAGGGTTTGGATGGCTACACCTTC. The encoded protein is CASSPRQGLDGYTF.

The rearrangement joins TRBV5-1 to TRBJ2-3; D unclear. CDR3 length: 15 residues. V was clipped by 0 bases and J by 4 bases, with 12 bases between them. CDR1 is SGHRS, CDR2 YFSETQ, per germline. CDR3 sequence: CASSLGSVGSDTQYF. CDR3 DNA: TGCGCCAGCAGCTTGGGTTCGGTGGGATCAGATACGCAGTATTTT.

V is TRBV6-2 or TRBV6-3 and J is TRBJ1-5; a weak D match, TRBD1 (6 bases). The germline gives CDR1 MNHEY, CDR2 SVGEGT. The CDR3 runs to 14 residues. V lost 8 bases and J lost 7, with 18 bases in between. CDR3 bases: TGTGCCAGCCGCAGGGGAAGCCTGGGGCAGCCCCAGCATTTT. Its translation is CASRRGSLGQPQHF.

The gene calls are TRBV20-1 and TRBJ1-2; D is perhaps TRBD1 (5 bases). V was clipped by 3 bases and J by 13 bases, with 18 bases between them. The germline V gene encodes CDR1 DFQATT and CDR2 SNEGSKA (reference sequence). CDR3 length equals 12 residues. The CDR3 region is CSASEGIWSSTF. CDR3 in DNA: TGCAGTGCTAGCGAGGGGATCTGGTCTAGCACCTTC.

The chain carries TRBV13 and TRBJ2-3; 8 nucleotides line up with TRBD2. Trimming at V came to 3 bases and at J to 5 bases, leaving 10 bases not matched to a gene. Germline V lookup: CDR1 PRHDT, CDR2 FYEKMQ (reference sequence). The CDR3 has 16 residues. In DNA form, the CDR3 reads TGTGCCAGCAGCTTGAGGCAAGCGGGAGCCATAGATACGCAGTATTTT. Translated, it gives CASSLRQAGAIDTQYF.

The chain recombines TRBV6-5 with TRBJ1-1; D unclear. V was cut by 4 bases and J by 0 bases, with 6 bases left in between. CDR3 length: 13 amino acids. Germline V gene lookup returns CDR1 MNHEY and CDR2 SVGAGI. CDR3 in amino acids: CASSSTVNTEAFF. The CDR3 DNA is TGTGCCAGCAGTTCGACGGTGAACACTGAAGCTTTCTTT.

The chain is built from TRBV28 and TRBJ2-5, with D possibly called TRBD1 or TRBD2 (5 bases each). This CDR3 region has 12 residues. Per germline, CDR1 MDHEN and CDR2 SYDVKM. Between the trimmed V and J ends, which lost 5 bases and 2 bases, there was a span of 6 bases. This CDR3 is CASSEGQETQYF. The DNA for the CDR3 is TGTGCCAGCAGTGAGGGGCAAGAGACCCAGTACTTC. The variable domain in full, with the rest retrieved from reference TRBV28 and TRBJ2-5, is DVKVTQSSRYLVKRTGEKVFLECVQDMDHENMFWYRQDPGLGLRLIYFSYDVKMKEKGDIPEGYSVSREKKERFSLILESASTNQTSMYLCASSEGQETQYFGPGTRLLVL.

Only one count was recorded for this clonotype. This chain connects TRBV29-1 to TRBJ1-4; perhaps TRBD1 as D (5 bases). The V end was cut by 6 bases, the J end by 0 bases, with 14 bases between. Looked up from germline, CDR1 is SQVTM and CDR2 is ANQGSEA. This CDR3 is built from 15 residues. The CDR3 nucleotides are TGCAGCGTAAAAACAGGAGCTGCAACTAATGAAAAACTGTTTTTT. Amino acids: CSVKTGAATNEKLFF.

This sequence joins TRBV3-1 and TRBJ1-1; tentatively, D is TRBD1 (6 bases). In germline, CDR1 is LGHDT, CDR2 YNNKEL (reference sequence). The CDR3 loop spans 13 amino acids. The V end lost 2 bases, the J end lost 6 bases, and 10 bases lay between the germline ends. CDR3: CASSQSEGAEAFF. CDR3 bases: TGTGCCAGCAGCCAAAGTGAGGGGGCTGAAGCTTTCTTT.

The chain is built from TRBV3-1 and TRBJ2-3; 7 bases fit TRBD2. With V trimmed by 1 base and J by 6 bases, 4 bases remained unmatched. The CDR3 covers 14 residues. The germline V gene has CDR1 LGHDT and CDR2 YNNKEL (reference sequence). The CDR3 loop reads CASSQALLADTQYF. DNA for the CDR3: TGTGCCAGCAGCCAAGCCTTACTAGCGGATACGCAGTATTTT.

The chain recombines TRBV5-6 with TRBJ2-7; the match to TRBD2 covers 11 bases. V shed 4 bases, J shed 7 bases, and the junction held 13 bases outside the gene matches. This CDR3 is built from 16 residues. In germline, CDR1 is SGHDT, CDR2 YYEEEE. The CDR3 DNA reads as TGTGCCAGCAGCCCCCACGTTAGCGGGAGGGCCGGTGAGCAGTACTTC. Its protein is CASSPHVSGRAGEQYF. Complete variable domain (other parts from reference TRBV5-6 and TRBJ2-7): DAGVTQSPTHLIKTRGQQVTLRCSPKSGHDTVSWYQQALGQGPQFIFQYYEEEERQRGNFPDRFSGHQFPNYSSELNVNALLLGDSALYLCASSPHVSGRAGEQYFGPGTRLTVT.

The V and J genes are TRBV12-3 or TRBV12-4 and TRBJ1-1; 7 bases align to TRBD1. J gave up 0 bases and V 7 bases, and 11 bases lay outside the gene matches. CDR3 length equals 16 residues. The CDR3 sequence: CASKLGQIMMNTEAFF. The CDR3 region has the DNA TGTGCCAGCAAGCTGGGACAGATAATGATGAACACTGAAGCTTTCTTT.

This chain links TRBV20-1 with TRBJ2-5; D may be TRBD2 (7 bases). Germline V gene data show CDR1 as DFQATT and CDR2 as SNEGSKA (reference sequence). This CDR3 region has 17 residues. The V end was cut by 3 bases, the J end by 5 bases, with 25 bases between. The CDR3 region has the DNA TGCAGTGCTAGGAGGGGGGCGGGAGCTTCCACCAAGGAGACCCAGTACTTC. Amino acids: CSARRGAGASTKETQYF.

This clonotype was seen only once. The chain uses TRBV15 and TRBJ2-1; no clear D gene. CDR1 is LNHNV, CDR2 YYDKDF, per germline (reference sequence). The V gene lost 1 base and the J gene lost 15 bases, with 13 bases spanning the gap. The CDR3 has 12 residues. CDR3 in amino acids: CATSRVDTAPFF. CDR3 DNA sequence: TGTGCCACCAGCAGAGTTGATACAGCGCCGTTCTTC.

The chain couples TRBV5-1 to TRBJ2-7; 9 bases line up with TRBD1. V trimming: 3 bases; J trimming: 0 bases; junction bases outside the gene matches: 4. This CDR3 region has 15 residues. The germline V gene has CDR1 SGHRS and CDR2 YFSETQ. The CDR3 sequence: CASSSGQGSSYEQYF. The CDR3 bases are TGCGCCAGCAGCTCGGGACAGGGCAGCTCCTACGAGCAGTACTTC.